The 11 T cell receptor beta chains listed next were all sequenced from one sample in a study of PD-1 blockade in mismatch repair-deficient tumors (dated 2017 in TCRdb). The library was generated by the immunoSEQ multiplex PCR assay. As stored in TCRdb, this immuneACCESS dataset retains in-frame rearrangements with V and J assigned. A fraction of the clones does not appear; measured against another copy, unresolved V genes explain less than half of the discrepancy, and the remainder lacks a known reason. This sample lists roughly 79,000 clones; approximately 80% were detected once. Approximately 5.1% of the sample is in the top ten clones. The sample was peripheral blood, taken 44 weeks after starting pembrolizumab. The receptor set was obtained from an adult with mismatch repair-deficient cancer.

The chain recombines TRBV25-1 with TRBJ2-2; 8 bases match TRBD1. This CDR3 comprises 15 residues. Germline CDR1 MGHDK, CDR2 SYGVNS. The ends lost 5 bases at V and 1 base at J; junction bases unmatched: 3. The chain's CDR3 is CASSSGTGNTGELFF. As DNA, the CDR3 is TGTGCCAGCAGTTCCGGGACAGGGAACACCGGGGAGCTGTTTTTT.

The chain couples TRBV5-5 to TRBJ2-1, with D unclear. The V end lost 4 bases, the J end lost 7 bases, and 18 bases lay between the germline ends. CDR3 length equals 15 residues. Germline CDR1 and CDR2: SGHKS and YYEKEE (reference sequence). This chain's CDR3 is CASSQIRSAENEQFF. The DNA of the CDR3 is TGTGCCAGCAGCCAAATACGAAGCGCGGAGAATGAGCAGTTCTTC.

The chain recombines TRBV2 with TRBJ1-1, with 8 bases matching TRBD1. The CDR3 contains 15 residues. CDR1 and CDR2 from the germline V gene are SNHLY and FYNNEI. J gave up 5 bases and V 2 bases, and 7 bases lay outside the gene matches. This CDR3 is CASSESTGAYTEAFF. CDR3 nucleotide sequence: TGTGCCAGCAGTGAATCGACAGGGGCGTATACTGAAGCTTTCTTT.

This clone counts as medium-sized. The chain employs TRBV11-2 and TRBJ2-5, with D tentatively TRBD1 (6 bases). The CDR3 is 13 residues long. CDR1 SGHAT and CDR2 FQNNGV come from the germline V gene. The ends were cut back, 3 bases at V and 8 bases at J, with 13 bases in the middle. DNA for the CDR3: TGTGCCAGCAGCTTGGGGCAGGGGTTTACCCAGTACTTC. This translates into CASSLGQGFTQYF. The whole variable domain, filled in from reference TRBV11-2 and TRBJ2-5, reads EAGVAQSPRYKIIEKRQSVAFWCNPISGHATLYWYQQILGQGPKLLIQFQNNGVVDDSQLPKDRFSAERLKGVDSTLKIQPAKLEDSAVYLCASSLGQGFTQYFGPGTRLLVL.

The rearrangement links TRBV6-1 to TRBJ1-2; D uncertain. Between the trimmed V and J ends, which lost 2 bases and 4 bases, there was a span of 8 bases. CDR3 length equals 13 residues. CDR1 and CDR2 (germline): MNHNS, SASEGT. Here the CDR3 DNA reads TGTGCCAGCAGTGAAAGGACCTTCTATGGCTACACCTTC. Its protein product is CASSERTFYGYTF.

The chain carries TRBV6-6 and TRBJ2-1; TRBD2 matches 8 bases. CDR1 and CDR2 from the germline V gene are MNHNY and SVGAGI (reference sequence). CDR3 size: 15 residues. Trimming at V came to 5 bases and at J to 2 bases, leaving 5 bases not matched to a gene. In DNA, the CDR3 is TGTGCCAGCAGTCGACTAGCGCGAACCTACAATGAGCAGTTCTTC. Encoded protein: CASSRLARTYNEQFF.

The chain recombines TRBV18 with TRBJ1-2, with D perhaps TRBD1 (6 bases). This CDR3 is built from 15 residues. The germline V gene has CDR1 KGHSH and CDR2 LQKENI. V was pared by 0 bases and J by 0 bases, with 8 bases between. CDR3 sequence (DNA): TGTGCCAGCTCACCACCCGGACAGACTAACTATGGCTACACCTTC. This translates into CASSPPGQTNYGYTF.

The chain carries TRBV5-5 and TRBJ1-2; TRBD1 agrees at 8 bases. Trimming at V came to 2 bases and at J to 2 bases, leaving 5 bases not matched to a gene. The germline V gene encodes CDR1 SGHKS and CDR2 YYEKEE (reference sequence). This CDR3 comprises 15 residues. Here the CDR3 DNA reads TGTGCCAGCAGCTTACAGGGGGACGGAAACTATGGCTACACCTTC. Protein: CASSLQGDGNYGYTF. Together with reference TRBV5-5 and TRBJ1-2, the CDR3 gives the full variable domain: DAGVTQSPTHLIKTRGQQVTLRCSPISGHKSVSWYQQVLGQGPQFIFQYYEKEERGRGNFPDRFSARQFPNYSSELNVNALLLGDSALYLCASSLQGDGNYGYTFGSGTRLTVV.

This clone was recorded a few times. The V call is TRBV19, the J call TRBJ1-2; the D gene is possibly TRBD1 (5 bases). The CDR3 has 14 amino acids. Trimming pared 7 bases from V and 0 bases from J, leaving 12 bases between. Looked up from germline, CDR1 is LNHDA and CDR2 is SQIVND (reference sequence). The CDR3 here is CASIPGTANYGYTF. The CDR3 coding sequence is TGTGCCAGTATCCCCGGGACGGCTAACTATGGCTACACCTTC.

The chain joins TRBV5-5 to TRBJ1-5, with TRBD1 matching over 7 bases. After removal of 2 bases from V and 2 bases from J, the junction contained 7 bases not matched to a gene. The CDR3 runs to 16 residues. Germline values: CDR1 SGHKS, CDR2 YYEKEE (reference sequence). DNA for the CDR3: TGTGCCAGCAGCTTAACCGGGACAGTTGGCAATCAGCCCCAGCATTTT. Protein sequence: CASSLTGTVGNQPQHF.

Concerning this clone itself: The same CDR3 is also encoded by other DNA sequences in this sample. The rearrangement uses TRBV30 and TRBJ2-7; unclear D gene. Germline CDR1 GTSNPN, CDR2 SVGIG (reference sequence). Trimming took off 1 base at V and 3 bases at J, with 4 bases between the two ends. The CDR3 loop spans 11 amino acids. CDR3: CAWSDSYEQYF. The CDR3 DNA sequence: TGTGCCTGGAGTGATAGCTACGAGCAGTACTTC.